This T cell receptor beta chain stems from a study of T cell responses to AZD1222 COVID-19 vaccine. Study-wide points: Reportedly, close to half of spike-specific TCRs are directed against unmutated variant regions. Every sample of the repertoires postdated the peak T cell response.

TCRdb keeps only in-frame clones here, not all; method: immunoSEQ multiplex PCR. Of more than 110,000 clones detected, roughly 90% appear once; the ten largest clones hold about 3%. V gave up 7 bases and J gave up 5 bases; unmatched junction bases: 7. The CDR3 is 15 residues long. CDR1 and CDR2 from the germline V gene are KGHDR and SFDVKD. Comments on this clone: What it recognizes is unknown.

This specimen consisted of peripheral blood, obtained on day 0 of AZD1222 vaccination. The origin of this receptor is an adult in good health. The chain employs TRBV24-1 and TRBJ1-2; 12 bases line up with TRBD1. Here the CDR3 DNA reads TGTGCCACCAGCTGGGGGACAGGGGGCGGTTATGGCTACACCTTC. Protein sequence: CATSWGTGGGYGYTF.